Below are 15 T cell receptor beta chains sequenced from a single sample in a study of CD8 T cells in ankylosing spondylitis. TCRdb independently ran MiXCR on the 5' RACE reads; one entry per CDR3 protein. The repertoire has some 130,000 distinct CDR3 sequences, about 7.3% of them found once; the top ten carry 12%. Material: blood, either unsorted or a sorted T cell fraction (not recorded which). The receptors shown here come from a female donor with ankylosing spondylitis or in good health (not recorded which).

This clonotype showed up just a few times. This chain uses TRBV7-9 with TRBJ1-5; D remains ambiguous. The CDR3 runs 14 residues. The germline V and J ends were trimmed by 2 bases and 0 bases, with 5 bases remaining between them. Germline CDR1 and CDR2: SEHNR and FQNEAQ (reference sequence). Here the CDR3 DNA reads TGTGCCAGCAGCTTACCAGATAGCAATCAGCCCCAGCATTTT. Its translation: CASSLPDSNQPQHF.

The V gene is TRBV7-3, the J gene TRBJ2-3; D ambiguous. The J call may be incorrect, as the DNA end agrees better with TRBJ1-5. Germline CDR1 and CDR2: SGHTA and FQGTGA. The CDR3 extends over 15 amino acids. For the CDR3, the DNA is TGTGCCAGCAGCTTAAAGAACTCCATCCCAGATACGCAGCATTTT. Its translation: CASSLKNSIPDTQHF.

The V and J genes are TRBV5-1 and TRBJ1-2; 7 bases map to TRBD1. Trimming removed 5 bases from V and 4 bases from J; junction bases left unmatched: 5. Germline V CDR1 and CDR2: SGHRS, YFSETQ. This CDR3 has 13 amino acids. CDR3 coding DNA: TGCGCCAGCAGTCGGGACAGCGGCTATGGCTACACCTTC. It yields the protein CASSRDSGYGYTF.

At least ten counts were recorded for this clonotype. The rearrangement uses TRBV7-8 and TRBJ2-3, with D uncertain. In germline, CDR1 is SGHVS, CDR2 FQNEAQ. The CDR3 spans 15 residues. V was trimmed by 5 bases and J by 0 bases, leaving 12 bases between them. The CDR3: CASSPLPLSTDTQYF. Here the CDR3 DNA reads TGTGCCAGCAGCCCGCTACCACTCAGCACAGATACGCAGTATTTT.

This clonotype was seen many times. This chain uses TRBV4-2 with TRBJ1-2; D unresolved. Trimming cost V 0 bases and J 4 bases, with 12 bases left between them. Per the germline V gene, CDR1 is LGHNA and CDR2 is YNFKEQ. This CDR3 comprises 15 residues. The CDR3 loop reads CASSQDQTLSYGYTF. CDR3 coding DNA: TGTGCCAGCAGCCAAGACCAAACTCTCAGCTATGGCTACACCTTC.

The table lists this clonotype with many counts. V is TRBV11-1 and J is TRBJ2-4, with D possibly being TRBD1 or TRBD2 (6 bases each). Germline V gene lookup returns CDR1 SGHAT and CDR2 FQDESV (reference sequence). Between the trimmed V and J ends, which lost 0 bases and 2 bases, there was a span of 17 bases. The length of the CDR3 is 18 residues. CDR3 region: CASSLAVEGGRTKNIQYF. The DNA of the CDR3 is TGTGCCAGCAGCTTAGCAGTTGAAGGGGGGCGAACCAAAAACATTCAGTACTTC. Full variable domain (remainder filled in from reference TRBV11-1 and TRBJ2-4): EAEVAQSPRYKITEKSQAVAFWCDPISGHATLYWYRQILGQGPELLVQFQDESVVDDSQLPKDRFSAERLKGVDSTLKIQPAELGDSAMYLCASSLAVEGGRTKNIQYFGAGTRLSVL.

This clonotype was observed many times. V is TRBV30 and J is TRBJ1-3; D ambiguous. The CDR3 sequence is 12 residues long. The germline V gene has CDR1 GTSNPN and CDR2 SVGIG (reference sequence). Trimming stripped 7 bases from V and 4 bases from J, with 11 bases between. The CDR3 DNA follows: TGTGCCTTCCGCGACCGGGGAAACACCATATATTTT. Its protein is CAFRDRGNTIYF.

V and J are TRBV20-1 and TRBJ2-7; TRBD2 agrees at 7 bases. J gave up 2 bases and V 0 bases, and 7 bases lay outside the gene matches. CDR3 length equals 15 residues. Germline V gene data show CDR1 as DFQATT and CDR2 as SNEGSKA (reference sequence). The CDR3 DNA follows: TGCAGTGCTAGAGATTCCAGCGGGGCCGCCTACGAGCAGTACTTC. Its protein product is CSARDSSGAAYEQYF.

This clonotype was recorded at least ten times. The CDR3 here is CSALQETQYF. CDR3 bases: TGCAGTGCCCTGCAAGAGACCCAGTACTTC. This sequence joins TRBV20-1 and TRBJ2-5; D is ambiguous. V lost 6 bases to trimming and J lost 2 bases, with 4 bases between them. The germline V gene encodes CDR1 DFQATT and CDR2 SNEGSKA (reference sequence). The CDR3 runs 10 residues.

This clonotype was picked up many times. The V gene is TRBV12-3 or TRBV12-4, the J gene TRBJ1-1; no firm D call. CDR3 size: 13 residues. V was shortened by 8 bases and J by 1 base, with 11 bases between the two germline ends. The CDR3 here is CASSLWGNTEAFF. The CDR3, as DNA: TGTGCCAGCTCCTTATGGGGGAACACTGAAGCTTTCTTT.

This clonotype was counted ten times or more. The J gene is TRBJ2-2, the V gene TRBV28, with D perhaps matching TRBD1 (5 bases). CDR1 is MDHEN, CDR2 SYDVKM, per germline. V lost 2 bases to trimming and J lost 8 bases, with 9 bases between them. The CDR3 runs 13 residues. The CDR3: CASSLGASGELFF. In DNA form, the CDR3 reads TGTGCCAGCAGTTTAGGGGCCTCGGGGGAGCTGTTTTTT.

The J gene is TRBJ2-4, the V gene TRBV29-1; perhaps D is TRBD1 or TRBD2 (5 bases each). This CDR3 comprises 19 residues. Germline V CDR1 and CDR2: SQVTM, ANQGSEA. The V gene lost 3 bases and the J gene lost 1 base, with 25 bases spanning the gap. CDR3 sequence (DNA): TGCAGCGTTGATACCATTCCGGGACGGAAGGGATTGGCCAAAAACATTCAGTACTTC. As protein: CSVDTIPGRKGLAKNIQYF.

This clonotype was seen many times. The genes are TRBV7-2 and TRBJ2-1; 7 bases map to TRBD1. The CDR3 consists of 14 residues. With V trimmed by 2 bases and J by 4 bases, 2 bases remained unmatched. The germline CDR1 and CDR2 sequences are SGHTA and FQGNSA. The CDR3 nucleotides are TGTGCCAGCAGCTTATCGGGACAGTACAATGAGCAGTTCTTC. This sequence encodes CASSLSGQYNEQFF.

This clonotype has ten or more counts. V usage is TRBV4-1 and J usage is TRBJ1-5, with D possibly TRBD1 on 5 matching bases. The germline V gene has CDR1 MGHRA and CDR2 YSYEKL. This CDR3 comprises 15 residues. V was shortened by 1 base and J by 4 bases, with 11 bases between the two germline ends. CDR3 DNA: TGCGCCAGCAGCCAAGCAACAGGAGTAAATCAGCCCCAGCATTTT. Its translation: CASSQATGVNQPQHF.

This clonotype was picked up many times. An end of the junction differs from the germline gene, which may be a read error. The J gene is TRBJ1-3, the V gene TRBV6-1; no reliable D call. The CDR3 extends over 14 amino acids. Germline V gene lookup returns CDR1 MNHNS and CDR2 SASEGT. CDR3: CASSQITERKTIYF. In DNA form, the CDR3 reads TGTGCCAGCAGTCAAATTACAGAAAGAAAGACCATATATTTT.